The T cell receptor (beta chain) described here comes from a study of T cell repertoires and Cas9 in healthy adults. About the study: CD4 and CD8 compartments: SpCas9-reactive T cells profiled for potency, cytotoxicity, lineage. Study-level findings and limits: SpCas9-reactive effector T cells were reportedly restrained in vitro by SpCas9-reactive regulatory T cells.

The assay was immunoSEQ multiplex PCR, and TCRdb's table has in-frame clones only and misses some. The sample lists some 21,000 clones, roughly 90% occurring once. Germline-derived CDR1 and CDR2 are MRHNA and SNTAGT. The V and J ends lost 4 bases and 1 base respectively, with 9 bases between them. CDR3 length: 14 residues. Comment on this clone: Its antigen is unidentified.

The V gene is TRBV6-4, the J gene TRBJ2-3; D uncertain. Sequencing used CD4+ effector T cells (CD127+, CD25-, CD137-, CD154-) from PBMCs; culture status not recorded. The origin of this receptor is a human donor in good health. CDR3 in DNA: TGTGCCAGCAGTGTGCTCTACGGCACAGATACGCAGTATTTT. Protein product: CASSVLYGTDTQYF.